The rows below give T cell receptor beta chains drawn from one sample of a study of identical twins. TCRdb passed the 5' RACE reads through MiXCR, listing each CDR3 protein once. The sample holds just over 450,000 distinct CDR3 sequences, 13% to 15% seen once. The same sample was also used in a study of yellow fever vaccine responses in identical twins.

The sequencing input was CD4+ T cells sorted from blood. The receptors shown here come from a woman aged 18-29 years in good health. Each CDR3 is given with its conserved first and last residue. A D gene is named only where the DNA matches it firmly. Clone sizes are given selectively: once, few, many, or a class where the clone is expanded.

cdr3_length clone_size d_call j_call v_call cdr3_aa cdr3_nt
14 - TRBD1 TRBJ2-3 TRBV7-2 CASSGSAGTGTQYF TGTGCCAGCAGCGGTTCCGCCGGGACAGGGACGCAGTATTTT
11 few - TRBJ2-2 TRBV29-1 CSVAGPGELFF TGCAGCGTTGCAGGGCCCGGGGAGCTGTTTTTT
14 - TRBD1 TRBJ1-4 TRBV10-3 CAISPRGQGEKLFF TGTGCCATCAGCCCCAGGGGGCAAGGTGAAAAACTGTTTTTT
15 few - TRBJ2-7 TRBV6-5 CASSYSSVGSYEQYF TGTGCCAGCAGTTACTCTTCGGTCGGATCCTACGAGCAGTACTTC
12 - - TRBJ2-7 TRBV6-2/TRBV6-3 CASSYASYEQYF TGTGCCAGCAGTTACGCCAGCTACGAGCAGTACTTC
15 few - TRBJ2-3 TRBV20-1 CSARGQGYRTDTQYF TGCAGTGCTAGGGGCCAGGGCTACCGCACAGATACGCAGTATTTT
12 few - TRBJ1-5 TRBV28 CASSPSAQPQHF TGTGCCAGCAGTCCGAGTGCTCAGCCCCAGCATTTT
15 - - TRBJ2-2 TRBV12-3/TRBV12-4 CASKRTAINTGELFF TGTGCCAGCAAGAGGACAGCGATAAACACCGGGGAGCTGTTTTTT
11 - - TRBJ2-5 TRBV6-6 CASAIQETQYF TGTGCCAGCGCCATACAAGAGACCCAGTACTTC
16 few TRBD2 TRBJ2-2 TRBV5-6 CASSSAPGGNTGELFF TGTGCCAGCAGCTCGGCCCCGGGGGGGAACACCGGGGAGCTGTTTTTT
16 - TRBD2 TRBJ2-3 TRBV7-9 CASSRPSGGLTDTQYF TGTGCCAGCAGCCGGCCTAGCGGGGGGCTCACAGATACGCAGTATTTT
14 - - TRBJ2-1 TRBV29-1 CSARPRGAYNEQFF TGCAGCGCCCGACCTCGCGGGGCTTACAATGAGCAGTTCTTC
16 - TRBD2 TRBJ2-1 TRBV4-3 CASSQLLAGAYNEQFF TGCGCCAGCAGCCAACTACTAGCGGGAGCTTACAATGAGCAGTTCTTC
16 few - TRBJ2-3 TRBV11-2 CASSLLTRESTDTQYF TGTGCCAGCAGCTTACTTACTAGAGAGAGCACAGATACGCAGTATTTT
12 - TRBD2 TRBJ2-7 TRBV20-1 CSARGTSGNQYF TGCAGTGCCCGAGGGACTAGCGGAAACCAGTACTTC
13 few - TRBJ2-3 TRBV20-1 CSARGNKRDTQYF TGCAGTGCTAGAGGAAATAAGAGAGATACGCAGTATTTT
15 few - TRBJ1-4 TRBV3-1 CASSLRTPTNEKLFF TGTGCCAGCAGCCTAAGGACACCAACTAATGAAAAACTGTTTTTT
14 - - TRBJ2-3 TRBV7-2 CASSPVQTVDTQYF TGTGCCAGCAGCCCAGTTCAGACTGTGGATACGCAGTATTTT
15 - TRBD1 TRBJ1-5 TRBV29-1 CSVKGAADGDQPQHF TGCAGCGTAAAGGGGGCGGCAGATGGTGATCAGCCCCAGCATTTT
14 many TRBD1 TRBJ2-7 TRBV20-1 CSADRGGGFYEQYF TGCAGTGCGGACAGGGGAGGGGGATTCTACGAGCAGTACTTC
15 few - TRBJ2-2 TRBV10-1 CASSDRDLGTGELFF TGCGCCAGCAGTGATAGGGACCTCGGTACCGGGGAGCTGTTTTTT
15 few - TRBJ2-5 TRBV5-1 CASSSGTSPLETQYF TGCGCCAGCAGCTCCGGGACCTCCCCACTGGAGACCCAGTACTTC
16 - - TRBJ2-2 TRBV28 CASSRDRLRNTGELFF TGTGCCAGCAGTCGTGACAGGCTGCGGAACACCGGGGAGCTGTTTTTT
18 - TRBD2 TRBJ2-3 TRBV10-3 CAISEGLAGGRKTDTQYF TGTGCCATCAGTGAAGGACTAGCGGGGGGGCGTAAGACAGATACGCAGTATTTT
14 few - TRBJ1-1 TRBV6-2/TRBV6-3 CASSRREMNTEAFF TGTGCCAGCAGTAGACGGGAAATGAACACTGAAGCTTTCTTT
18 - - TRBJ2-1 TRBV20-1 CSAMGLVGPRARDNEQFF TGCAGTGCTATGGGGCTAGTGGGCCCACGGGCTCGAGACAATGAGCAGTTCTTC
13 - - TRBJ2-2 TRBV30 CAWSVRATGELFF TGTGCCTGGAGTGTACGGGCCACCGGGGAGCTGTTTTTT
14 - - TRBJ2-1 TRBV20-1 CSARAARTHIEQFF TGCAGTGCTAGAGCTGCACGGACCCATATTGAGCAGTTCTTC
12 - - TRBJ2-7 TRBV28 CASSTRRPEQYF TGTGCCAGCAGTACCCGGCGGCCCGAGCAGTACTTC
21 - TRBD1 TRBJ2-5 TRBV14 CASSQDSRAGGATKFQETQYF TGTGCCAGCAGCCAAGATTCGAGGGCAGGGGGCGCGACGAAATTCCAAGAGACCCAGTACTTC
15 - - TRBJ2-2 TRBV5-6 CASSPRRELNGELFF TGTGCCAGCAGCCCACGCAGGGAATTGAACGGGGAGCTGTTTTTT
15 - TRBD1 TRBJ2-7 TRBV20-1 CSARKDRGTTYEQYF TGCAGTGCTAGAAAGGACAGGGGTACTACTTACGAGCAGTACTTC
15 many TRBD1 TRBJ2-1 TRBV3-1 CASSLPGTGGNEQFF TGTGCCAGCAGCTTACCGGGGACAGGGGGCAATGAGCAGTTCTTC
16 many - TRBJ1-1 TRBV2 CASRSGVGPMNTEAFF TGTGCCAGCCGAAGTGGAGTAGGGCCCATGAACACTGAAGCTTTCTTT
13 few - TRBJ2-5 TRBV4-3 CASSQDSGETQYF TGCGCCAGCAGCCAAGATTCGGGGGAGACCCAGTACTTC
17 few - TRBJ2-6 TRBV5-1 CASSLLKGETGANVLTF TGCGCCAGCAGCTTGCTGAAGGGGGAGACTGGGGCCAACGTCCTGACTTTC
14 - - TRBJ2-4 TRBV12-3/TRBV12-4 CASWDVGPKNIQYF TGTGCCTCTTGGGACGTTGGACCCAAAAACATTCAGTACTTC
15 few - TRBJ1-1 TRBV28 CASSLAVGDYTEAFF TGTGCCAGCAGTCTCGCAGTAGGAGACTACACTGAAGCTTTCTTT
14 few TRBD1 TRBJ1-5 TRBV24-1 CATSDQDRGQPQHF TGTGCCACCAGTGATCAGGACAGGGGCCAGCCCCAGCATTTT
14 few TRBD2 TRBJ2-7 TRBV9 CASSVGLAGGEQYF TGTGCCAGCAGCGTTGGACTAGCGGGGGGGGAGCAGTACTTC
14 - TRBD2 TRBJ2-1 TRBV20-1 CSANRDYPYNEQFF TGCAGTGCTAACCGGGACTACCCTTACAATGAGCAGTTCTTC
14 few - TRBJ2-7 TRBV20-1 CSATFGGGTNEQYF TGCAGTGCTACCTTCGGTGGGGGAACAAACGAGCAGTACTTC
18 - TRBD2 TRBJ2-7 TRBV27 CASSLSKGLAGLSYEQYF TGTGCCAGCAGTTTATCAAAAGGACTAGCGGGATTGTCCTACGAGCAGTACTTC
13 - - TRBJ1-4 TRBV20-1 CSAQPGTNEKLFF TGCAGTGCTCAACCGGGAACCAATGAAAAACTGTTTTTT
15 - TRBD2 TRBJ2-7 TRBV7-2 CASSLSGSDTEEQYF TGTGCCAGCAGCTTAAGCGGGAGCGATACGGAGGAGCAGTACTTC
15 - - TRBJ2-7 TRBV10-3 CAISAPIGFSYEQYF TGTGCCATCAGTGCACCGATCGGCTTCTCCTACGAGCAGTACTTC